This entry lists 20 T cell receptor beta chains sequenced from one sample in a study of response to subunit inactivated influenza vaccine. TCRdb re-derived calls from the RT-PCR reads in MiXCR, one entry per CDR3 protein. There are roughly 700,000 distinct CDR3 sequences in the sample; approximately 15% occur only once, and less than 9% lies in the top ten. Specimen: PBMCs from blood, collected approximately 15 days before vaccination. Receptors were obtained from a man over 45 who received an inactivated influenza vaccine.

Here the CDR3 reads CATSTMTGEQYF. The CDR3 DNA follows: TGTGCCACCAGCACGATGACGGGCGAGCAGTACTTC. The chain combines TRBV15 with TRBJ2-7; D is unresolved. The V and J ends lost 4 bases and 6 bases respectively, with 10 bases between them. The V gene's germline CDR1 is LNHNV and CDR2 YYDKDF (reference sequence). This CDR3 region has 12 residues.

This chain uses TRBV5-1 with TRBJ2-5; D possibly corresponds to TRBD1 (5 bases). Trimming shortened V by 5 bases and J by 2 bases, and 10 bases separated the two germline ends. This CDR3 region has 13 residues. From germline, CDR1 is SGHRS and CDR2 YFSETQ. The CDR3 protein is CASRRTPQETQYF. CDR3 DNA sequence: TGCGCCAGCAGACGGACACCTCAAGAGACCCAGTACTTC.

This clonotype was detected only a few times. The V gene is TRBV12-3 or TRBV12-4, the J gene TRBJ1-2; D remains unclear. V shed 3 bases and J shed 4 bases, with 6 bases lying between them. CDR3 length: 12 residues. In DNA form, the CDR3 reads TGTGCCAGCAGTTTTTCCACCTATGGCTACACCTTC. Residues: CASSFSTYGYTF.

This rearrangement joins TRBV4-3 to TRBJ2-3; no reliable D call. V dropped 0 bases and J dropped 7 bases, with 17 bases sitting between them. Germline CDR1 and CDR2: LGHNA and YSLEER. The length of the CDR3 is 16 residues. The chain's CDR3 is CASSQEIIEFRNTQYF. For the CDR3, the DNA is TGCGCCAGCAGCCAAGAAATAATTGAGTTCCGAAATACGCAGTATTTT.

Only a few counts were recorded for this clonotype. The rearrangement joins TRBV7-6 to TRBJ2-5; 7 bases are shared with TRBD2. The germline V gene has CDR1 SGHVS and CDR2 FNYEAQ. The ends lost 8 bases at V and 5 bases at J; junction bases unmatched: 29. CDR3 length: 20 amino acids. The CDR3 DNA sequence: TGTGCCAGCGCCTCTCCGCGACTAGCATTTGTTGAGCTACCAAGGGAGACCCAGTACTTC. It encodes CASASPRLAFVELPRETQYF.

This clonotype was found a few times. This rearrangement joins TRBV28 to TRBJ2-7, with D possibly called TRBD1 or TRBD2 (5 bases each). The CDR3 is 14 residues long. Trimming stripped 3 bases from V and 0 bases from J, with 9 bases between. CDR1 MDHEN and CDR2 SYDVKM come from the germline V gene. CDR3 sequence: CASSFRDHSYEQYF. The CDR3 DNA follows: TGTGCCAGCAGTTTTAGGGACCACTCCTACGAGCAGTACTTC.

About this clonotype itself: A much larger clonotype is one base distant, so this may be a read error. The rearrangement joins TRBV12-3 or TRBV12-4 to TRBJ2-1; 9 bases agree with TRBD1. CDR3 length equals 14 residues. The CDR3 loop reads CASSLTGGLNKQFF. Here the CDR3 DNA reads TGTGCCAGCAGTCTGACAGGGGGTCTCAATAAGCAGTTCTTC.

This clonotype occurred a few times. This chain links TRBV5-6 with TRBJ2-1, with a weak D call TRBD2 (6 bases). V was shortened by 5 bases and J by 1 base, with 13 bases between the two germline ends. Looked up from germline, CDR1 is SGHDT and CDR2 is YYEEEE. The CDR3 is made up of 15 amino acids. CDR3 protein: CASSGTGESYNEQFF. For the CDR3, the DNA is TGTGCCAGCAGTGGGACGGGGGAGTCCTACAATGAGCAGTTCTTC.

This clonotype came up many times. V usage is TRBV6-5 and J usage is TRBJ2-1; a possible D gene is TRBD2 (5 bases). Germline CDR1 is MNHEY and CDR2 is SVGAGI. The CDR3 totals 13 residues. Trimming removed 6 bases at V and 4 bases at J, with 10 bases between. The DNA of the CDR3 is TGTGCCAGCAGGTGGGGAGAATACAATGAGCAGTTCTTC. It specifies CASRWGEYNEQFF.

This clonotype was observed a few times. This chain links TRBV11-2 with TRBJ1-2; D unresolved. Germline-derived CDR1 and CDR2 are SGHAT and FQNNGV. CDR3 length: 13 residues. The V end was cut by 2 bases, the J end by 8 bases, with 12 bases between. CDR3 region: CASSLSRRRGYTF. The CDR3 nucleotides read TGTGCCAGCAGCTTATCAAGGCGTCGGGGCTACACCTTC.

The rearrangement uses TRBV20-1 and TRBJ1-1; a possible D gene is TRBD1 (6 bases). V dropped 0 bases and J dropped 3 bases, with 14 bases sitting between them. The CDR3 has 15 residues. Per germline, CDR1 DFQATT and CDR2 SNEGSKA (reference sequence). CDR3 protein: CSARDPTTGHTEAFF. DNA of the CDR3: TGCAGTGCTAGAGACCCAACAACAGGGCACACTGAAGCTTTCTTT.

The J gene is TRBJ2-1, the V gene TRBV14; no clear D gene. The germline V and J ends were trimmed by 4 bases and 10 bases, with 11 bases remaining between them. CDR1 is SGHDN, CDR2 FVKESK, per germline. This CDR3 is 12 amino acids long. This CDR3 reads CASSRSGSEQFF. CDR3 DNA: TGTGCCAGCAGCCGGTCGGGCAGCGAGCAGTTCTTC. Full variable domain (missing parts from reference TRBV14 and TRBJ2-1): EAGVTQFPSHSVIEKGQTVTLRCDPISGHDNLYWYRRVMGKEIKFLLHFVKESKQDESGMPNNRFLAERTGGTYSTLKVQPAELEDSGVYFCASSRSGSEQFFGPGTRLTVL.

V is TRBV6-1 and J is TRBJ1-1; no firm D call. Germline values: CDR1 MNHNS, CDR2 SASEGT. V was trimmed by 5 bases and J by 1 base, leaving 14 bases between them. The length of the CDR3 is 15 residues. CDR3 loop: CASSQIRGANTEAFF. The CDR3 DNA sequence: TGTGCCAGCAGTCAGATTCGGGGAGCGAACACTGAAGCTTTCTTT.

This clonotype came up a few times. This rearrangement joins TRBV6-2 or TRBV6-3 to TRBJ1-5; D is unclear. CDR1 and CDR2 (germline): MNHEY, SVGEGT. The CDR3 length is 13 residues. The V end was cut by 5 bases, the J end by 4 bases, with 9 bases between. The CDR3 loop reads CASSVMGNQPQHF. The CDR3 coding sequence is TGTGCCAGCAGTGTGATGGGAAATCAGCCCCAGCATTTT.

This clonotype was recorded many times. In DNA, the CDR3 is TGTGCCAGCAGCCCCAGAGGCTATCGGGACACTGAAGCTTTCTTT. This translates into CASSPRGYRDTEAFF. The J gene is TRBJ1-1, the V gene TRBV7-9; D is undetermined. Trimming cost V 5 bases and J 3 bases, with 16 bases left between them. The germline V gene encodes CDR1 SEHNR and CDR2 FQNEAQ (reference sequence). This CDR3 is built from 15 residues. The full variable domain, completed using reference TRBV7-9 and TRBJ1-1, is DTGVSQNPRHKITKRGQNVTFRCDPISEHNRLYWYRQTLGQGPEFLTYFQNEAQLEKSRLLSDRFSAERPKGSFSTLEIQRTEQGDSAMYLCASSPRGYRDTEAFFGQGTRLTVV.

The J gene is TRBJ2-3, the V gene TRBV7-3; the D gene is possibly TRBD2 (6 bases). Per germline, CDR1 SGHTA and CDR2 FQGTGA. The CDR3 length is 15 residues. V was trimmed by 5 bases and J by 0 bases, leaving 12 bases between them. Here the CDR3 reads CASSQSAGSTDTQYF. The CDR3, as DNA: TGTGCCAGCAGCCAGAGTGCGGGGAGCACAGATACGCAGTATTTT.

As regards this clonotype: At one end the junction does not follow the germline gene, possibly because of a read error. The V gene is TRBV7-3, the J gene TRBJ2-2; perhaps TRBD2 as D (5 bases). The CDR3 is 14 amino acids. Germline CDR1 is SGHTA and CDR2 is FQGTGA. The CDR3 reads CACSMRANTGELFF. For the CDR3, the DNA is TGTGCCTGCAGCATGAGGGCAAACACCGGGGAGCTGTTTTTT.

This clonotype was seen more than once but under ten times. V usage is TRBV29-1 and J usage is TRBJ2-2, with TRBD2 matching 8 bases. Germline values: CDR1 SQVTM, CDR2 ANQGSEA. J lost 7 bases, V lost 7 bases, and 2 bases had no gene match. The CDR3 contains 11 residues. Written as DNA, the CDR3 is TGCAGCGGACTAGCGAACGGGGAGCTGTTTTTT. This codes for CSGLANGELFF.

The chain is built from TRBV10-3 and TRBJ2-7; D gene uncertain. This CDR3 is 14 amino acids long. V dropped 3 bases and J dropped 0 bases, with 9 bases sitting between them. Germline values: CDR1 ENHRY, CDR2 SYGVKD. CDR3 residues: CAISDSRISYEQYF. DNA for the CDR3: TGTGCCATCAGTGACAGTCGGATCTCCTACGAGCAGTACTTC.

The rearrangement links TRBV28 to TRBJ1-5; D gene uncertain. CDR1 and CDR2 (germline): MDHEN, SYDVKM. With 3 bases removed from V and 3 bases from J, the gap between germline ends came to 9 bases. The CDR3 covers 14 residues. The CDR3 DNA reads as TGTGCCAGCAGTTTGGGGAATGTCAATCAGCCCCAGCATTTT. Its translation is CASSLGNVNQPQHF.